Listed below are T cell receptor beta chains from one sample, sequenced in a study of beta chain features in type 1 diabetes. Measured with immunoSEQ multiplex PCR; TCRdb has only the in-frame clones, and not every one. The table shows about 160,000 clones, with roughly 59% occurring only once. The sequenced sample was naive CD4+ T cells from blood. The receptor set was obtained from a man aged 30-40 years with type 1 diabetes. CDR3s leave out the opening cysteine and the closing phenylalanine or tryptophan.

CDR3: ASRPQGDTQY
J: TRBJ2-3
V: TRBV2

CDR3: AWSVTGTGLYEQY
J: TRBJ2-7
V: TRBV30

CDR3: AWIVAGGGETQY
J: TRBJ2-5
V: TRBV30

CDR3: ASSPRQGVRDTQY
J: TRBJ2-3
V: TRBV11-3

CDR3: ASSWTLAGVYEQY
J: TRBJ2-7
V: TRBV11-2

CDR3: ASSLEAGVNEQY
J: TRBJ2-7
V: TRBV5-1

CDR3: ASSLGLSDTQY
J: TRBJ2-3
V: TRBV5-4

CDR3: AWSVLGQAF
J: TRBJ1-1
V: TRBV30

CDR3: SASDSQETQY
J: TRBJ2-5
V: TRBV29-1

CDR3: SVVFPRGNNEQF
J: TRBJ2-1
V: TRBV29-1

CDR3: ASSYSRDRATYEQY
J: TRBJ2-7
V: TRBV6-6

CDR3: ASSPTIGGFYEQY
J: TRBJ2-7
V: TRBV7-9

CDR3: ASRLAGASFTDTQY
J: TRBJ2-3
V: TRBV28

CDR3: ASSQTTGSPLH
J: TRBJ1-6
V: TRBV27

CDR3: AIRGDQNPDTQY
J: TRBJ2-3
V: TRBV10-3

CDR3: ASSSSDVDRYT
J: TRBJ1-2
V: TRBV7-2

CDR3: SAARTPSSYEQY
J: TRBJ2-7
V: TRBV29-1

CDR3: SVVPGQSQETQY
J: TRBJ2-5
V: TRBV29-1

CDR3: ASSGTIRLYEQY
J: TRBJ2-7
V: TRBV5-7

CDR3: SVDRVDYGYT
J: TRBJ1-2
V: TRBV29-1

CDR3: AIGDSVNTEAF
J: TRBJ1-1
V: TRBV10-3

CDR3: ASSFTNEQF
J: TRBJ2-1
V: TRBV11-2

CDR3: ASSARTGGDTEAF
J: TRBJ1-1
V: TRBV9